This TCR beta chain stems from a study of post-analysis software for immune sequencing data (dated by TCRdb to between 2014 and 2017). The study in broad terms: Relapsing-remitting, secondary progressive and progressive-relapsing multiple sclerosis were recorded as disease courses, and subtype annotation was lacking for some patients. The patient repertoires were set against ten to eleven previously published healthy control repertoires from donors whose ages ranged from roughly 6 to 26 years. A subset of samples was prepared in parallel using single-end sample barcoding, then pooled and co-amplified after Illumina adapter ligation. Overall results and qualifications from the work: Compared with controls, multiple sclerosis patients had significantly lower normalized Chao1 diversity, a finding suggesting substantial peripheral T-cell clonal expansion. Patients showed significantly higher frequencies than controls for about 5 TRBV segments, among them TRBV5-6, TRBV5-1 and TRBV20-1. Direct clustering with F measure revealed strong co-clustering of samples prepared in the same batch, which led to a batch-effect correction. The multiple sclerosis patient group was slightly younger than the control group.

This clonotype was counted a few times. The clone's antigen remains unknown. No much larger clonotype is one base removed from it; base qualities were not supplied. To demonstrate the VDJtools post-analysis software, the study profiled TCR beta repertoires from the peripheral blood of about a dozen young patients with multiple sclerosis. The multiple sclerosis patients were children and adolescents between roughly 6 and 17 years of age. Libraries were prepared through PCR. Data came from an Illumina HiSeq 2500. To reduce PCR and sequencing biases, unique molecular identifiers were built into the TCR beta cDNA libraries. Every 1 to 10 million input T cells yielded about 500,000 cDNA molecules, meaning each molecule approximated one T cell. The patient libraries were prepared and sequenced with the same protocol used for the earlier healthy control dataset. Within a given batch, samples were prepared together, multiplexed and sequenced on the same HiSeq lane. In the paper's pipeline: Raw barcoded reads were processed with MIGEC, and single-read molecular identifier groups were discarded before consensus assembly and CDR3 extraction. VDJtools was used for post-analysis of the clonotype tables, and diversity was normalized by down-sampling every dataset to the size of the smallest sample. In repertoire overlap clustering, CDR3 amino acid sequences, but not nucleotide sequences, were matched to correct batch-related cross-sample contamination. Using fastp at Q25 and MiXCR, TCRdb reprocessed the public reads and kept productive beta chains. Each CDR3 protein appears once, grouped with its most common genes and DNA. For this entry, the V and J calls and clone size follow TCRdb and not the study's own pipeline. This sample holds about 770,000 distinct CDR3 sequences; 46% were observed only once. The leading ten clones occupy 4.9% of the sample.

The CDR3 holds 14 amino acids from the cysteine to the phenylalanine. Only the CDR3 region is kept as DNA, spanning 42 bases read in frame from base 1. V loses 1 base, J loses 9 bases, and the germline ends lie 16 bases apart. CDR1 and CDR2, looked up from the germline V gene (reference sequence), are DFQATT and SNEGSKA. The sample comprised blood. The TCR was taken from a girl aged 10-17 years with multiple sclerosis. The sequence joins TRBV20-1 to TRBJ2-1; a tentative D call is TRBD2 (5 bases match). This receptor carries the CDR3 CSARVLASWGEQFF. The DNA is TGCAGTGCTAGAGTTCTAGCATCATGGGGTGAGCAGTTCTTC.